This T cell receptor beta chain was identified during a study of monozygotic twins with inflammatory bowel disease. This CDR3 is built from 14 residues. Germline values: CDR1 SGHKS, CDR2 YYEKEE (reference sequence). TCRdb reprocessed the 5' RACE reads, keeping one entry per CDR3 protein, no DNA. The specimen's table records around 450,000 distinct CDR3 sequences. The sequenced material came from blood. This chain uses TRBV5-5 with TRBJ2-3. The TCR originated in a human donor with ulcerative colitis or Crohn's disease, or a healthy co-twin of an affected twin (not recorded which). CDR3 in amino acids: CASSFHWSTDTQYF.